The clone carrying this T cell receptor beta chain was recorded only once. The authors' processing: Researchers report that nucleated cell counts were estimated from reference gene primer amplification. The protocol was immunoSEQ multiplex PCR, while the TCRdb copy is restricted to in-frame clones and leaves out a portion. From that table come the V and J calls and clone size; the DNA was used to work out D and trimming. The sample holds about 120,000 clones, 90% seen once. Germline V gives CDR1 MNHEY, CDR2 SVGEGT. The CDR3 loop spans 14 amino acids. V shed 4 bases, J shed 7 bases, and the junction held 7 bases outside the gene matches. The entry originates in a study of blood T cell repertoires in COVID-19. For the study at large: PBMCs, B-cell-depleted T cells, or T cells were the source of the cDNA or gDNA that made up the material.

This rearrangement joins TRBV6-2 or TRBV6-3 to TRBJ1-1, with 9 bases identical to TRBD1. Specimen: peripheral blood. The sequence was collected from a woman aged 60-75 years with COVID-19, enrolled during active disease. DNA for the CDR3: TGTGCCAGCAGTTGGGACAGGGTGGACGGTGAAGCTTTCTTT. Protein: CASSWDRVDGEAFF.